Detailed here is one TCR beta chain. Its binding antigen is unknown. This sample was included in a study of cytomegalovirus exposure and HLA in healthy donors (dated by TCRdb to about 2017). Background for the entire study: An earlier analysis of approximately 640 of the donors reported 250 to 350 Gb of sequence data and some 120 million unique TCR beta sequences from 150 million to 200 million T cells. Because of strong linkage in the cohort, five DR-DQ haplotypes were treated as single units for association and clustering. An early release covering 500 to 750 HLA-typed donors comprised roughly 300 gigabases of sequencing data and 85 million or so unique TCR sequences. To decide whether each TCR beta V gene segment behaved as functional or pseudogenic, an earlier analysis of some 600 of the donors relied on high-throughput TCR beta sequencing. A later analysis re-examined previously published TCR beta repertoires from about 670 donors and added high-resolution HLA genotyping to investigate patterns of TCR occurrence. On average, 235,054 unique TCR beta nucleotide sequences were sequenced per donor among about 400 genotyped donors of the cohort, with 15% to 20% of those sequences being non-productive. A later genetic analysis took genome-wide SNP genotypes for about 65% of the roughly 670 donors and used that subset as a discovery cohort. In the later analysis, no new phenotypic data were used to find candidate immune exposures; instead, reliance was placed on TCR beta sequences and their occurrence across donors. Using immunosequencing, the study profiled T cell repertoires from 640 or so subjects and related those repertoires to cytomegalovirus serostatus. Alongside the repertoire data, information on donor age, sex, ethnicity and CMV serostatus was compiled. HLA typing covered class I and class II loci at four-digit resolution. Typing coverage varied by locus: roughly 620-640 donors for A, B, C, DRB1 and DQB1; under 550 for DQA1; about 590 for DPA1; roughly 470 for DPB1. The study aimed to test whether signatures of past pathogen exposure could be identified by cataloging public T cell receptors. High-throughput TCR immunosequencing, statistical association of individual TCRs with disease status, and machine learning were combined to predict cytomegalovirus infection status. Among the roughly 400 genotyped donors, under 90% belonged to the genetic ancestry cluster associated with self-reported Caucasian donors. Along with the approximately 650-subject first cohort, a separate validation cohort of over a hundred different subjects was used. Every repertoire in the discovery cohort had been generated on one and the same sequencing platform. Here is what the overall study found, with its caveats: A cluster of highly shared sequence variants was judged likely to represent a technical artifact of the sequencing pipeline. This cohort had only TCR beta chains sequenced, and the lack of alpha or paired-chain data limited which features could be detected. A later genetic analysis associated a missense DCLRE1C variant with V-gene and J-gene trimming of TCR beta chains, and an independent cohort replicated the association. Roughly uniform sequencing depth across donors was assumed in presence/absence analyses, although this assumption may not hold. According to a later analysis, most CMV-associated TCR beta chains appeared to be HLA-restricted, and the HLA associations seemed to be driven largely by CMV exposure. CMV serostatus was the only immune exposure information available for the cohort. According to a later analysis, parvovirus B19, influenza, CMV and Epstein-Barr virus appeared linked to several top co-occurrence clusters. A later analysis associated 15,000 to 20,000 TCR beta sequences with specific HLA alleles at a false discovery rate of 0.05. The study listed 150 to 200 TCR beta chains as associated with cytomegalovirus. Because counts were too low, seventeen rarely observed V segments, including chromosome 9 orphons, were left out of the earlier analysis of roughly 600 of the donors. Broadly in line with IMGT annotations, most TCR beta V segments showed up in productive rearrangements about 87% or about 30% of the time in an earlier analysis of several hundred of the donors. In a later genetic analysis, fewer N-insertions in productive TCRs were reported among donors in an Asian-associated ancestry cluster than the approximately 710-donor mean. A further reported finding was that TCR beta sequences accurately predicted the HLA-A and HLA-B alleles for most subjects in the first cohort. Because some donors lacked HLA typing at each locus, the association tests relied only on the typed subset. Cytomegalovirus status was reported to be diagnosed by the classifier with high specificity and sensitivity in both the original and validation cohorts. In a later analysis, HLA-associated TCR beta chains showed more clonal expansion and lower generation probabilities than non-associated chains that were equally common. Across donors, most TCR sequences were observed very rarely, whereas some public TCRs were present in many individuals. Correlated functional status among segregating V segments might be attributable to linkage disequilibrium, but an unknown experimental factor could not be ruled out. A later analysis found that TCR association rates varied across HLA loci, with DRB1 alleles showing the most associated TCRs and HLA-C alleles the fewest. Three of the identified cytomegalovirus-associated TCR beta chains were confirmed in vitro to be specific for cytomegalovirus antigens. When HLA alleles, especially DR and DQ, strongly co-occurred, attributing TCR associations to individual alleles was difficult. The authors suggested that the approach could potentially be extended to other disease states and immunological phenotypes.

The method was the immunoSEQ multiplex PCR assay. For the multiplex PCR, a mixture combining 60 forward primers for TCR Vbeta segments and 13 reverse primers for TCR Jbeta segments was used. The CDR3 region of rearranged TCR beta genes was amplified from genomic DNA by a multiplex PCR assay. The amplified TCR beta libraries were sequenced on the Illumina HiSeq System as 87-base-pair reads. As for the original processing: Across the 670 or so repertoires, a later analysis counted tens of millions of unique TCR beta chains, about 10 million of which were shared by at least two donors. Raw reads were error-corrected and collapsed into unique sequences with a nearest-neighbor algorithm that merged closely related sequences to remove PCR and sequencing errors. V, D and J gene segments were assigned by aligning CDR3 sequences to IMGT reference sequences. For a sequence to be retained, a match of at least six nucleotides to both a V gene segment and a J gene segment was required. A rearrangement counted as productive if the CDR3 had no stop codons and remained in frame with V and J, and every other rearrangement counted as non-productive. CDR3 was defined according to IMGT convention as the region running from the second conserved V-encoded cysteine to the conserved J-encoded phenylalanine. The earlier analysis of about 590 of the donors excluded sequences that lacked an unambiguous match to a single V gene segment. An earlier analysis of about 590 of the donors classified V segments as functional when productive rearrangements were above 56.7% and as segregating when the standard deviation between donors was above 5%. To diagnose cytomegalovirus status from the catalog of TCR beta chain sequences, a statistical classification framework was built. In a later analysis, V and J genes were assigned by comparing TCR nucleotide sequences against IMGT/GENE-DB human TR gene sequences. Using the TCRdist pipeline, a later analysis assigned CDR3 sequences along with most-parsimonious VDJ recombination scenarios. In a later analysis, every TCR beta chain was defined by the combination of its CDR3 amino acid sequence and its V-gene family, and reads without a unique V-gene family were dropped. To address suspected cross-contamination and a sequencing artifact, a later analysis removed a few hundred highly shared, low-generation-probability nucleotide sequences. In a later analysis, a clonal expansion index for each public chain was calculated from normalized within-repertoire ranks of inferred template counts. A later analysis computed generation probabilities with a VDJ recombination model fitted to out-of-frame rearrangements, and checked the results against IGoR. In a later analysis, hypergeometric tests were used to score TCR-TCR, TCR-HLA and TCR-CMV co-occurrence, with a repertoire-size bias correction applied to TCR pairs. In a later analysis, false discovery rates were estimated by permuting HLA or CMV assignments 20 times. A later analysis grouped co-occurring TCRs with DBSCAN, adding TCRdist sequence similarity when clustering within HLA-allele-positive subsets. For co-occurrence clustering, repertoires with fewer than 30,000 or more than 120,000 public chains were excluded, along with 4 to 6 repertoires with anomalous nucleotide sharing. TCRdb mirrors the immuneACCESS table, restricted to in-frame sequences. Some clones are absent from its copies; in checked studies, under half trace to an unresolved V gene, and the reason for the others is unknown. The D gene and trimming were derived from the DNA, and the V and J assignments and clone size from that table. The table for this sample lists over 100,000 clones. The top ten clonotypes cover about 1.5% of the sample.

The cohort comprised fewer than 750 healthy bone marrow donors. At the time of sampling, every cohort member was nominally healthy, though immune exposures that went unrecorded were likely present. The donor was CMV seropositive and belonged to the group of a few hundred seropositive cohort members. A peripheral blood sample was collected from each donor, and TCR beta sequencing was performed on peripheral blood mononuclear cells. The Qiagen DNeasy Blood Extraction Kit was used to extract genomic DNA from the blood cell samples. The TCR was taken from a woman aged 40 to 50 in good health and CMV-seropositive. The source material was PBMCs.

For the CDR3, the sequence is CASSRGSTGGYSGNTIYF. The bases are TGTGCCAGCAGCCGTGGCTCGACTGGGGGGTATAGCGGAAACACCATATATTTT. Recombination linked TRBV5-6 to TRBJ1-3; TRBD1 is possibly the D segment (5 matching bases). From the cysteine through the phenylalanine, the CDR3 covers 18 amino acids. Of the read, only the CDR3 DNA is kept; its 54 bases are in frame from base 1. The junction carries 24 bases between V and J, which are trimmed by 4 bases and 4 bases respectively. Looking up the germline V gene yields CDR1 SGHDT and CDR2 YYEEEE.